There are many counts of the clone carrying this T cell receptor (beta chain). Its antigen is not identified. These data originate in a study of T cells in Graves' hyperthyroidism and ophthalmopathy. About the research overall: Peripheral blood was collected at initial diagnosis, before any treatment.

Whole-study findings and limits: Stable hyperthyroidism and ophthalmopathy were separated using 13 V-J signatures.

Orbital computed tomography and thyroid ultrasound, together with serum TRAb and thyroxine and clinical symptoms, were used for diagnoses. TCR beta CDR3 sequences were amplified from RNA transcripts. Initially, a first-round RT-PCR of the TCR CDR3 employed the HTBI primer set. MiXCR was run by TCRdb on the multiplex PCR reads, yielding one entry per CDR3 protein. The data hold some 550,000 distinct CDR3 sequences, with about 16% observed a single time. The CDR3 length is 15 residues. Germline V gene sequence: CDR1 SNHLY, CDR2 FYNNEI. V dropped 4 bases and J dropped 5 bases, with 15 bases sitting between them.

The specimen was blood. The chain is built from TRBV2 and TRBJ2-1; D might be TRBD2 (6 bases). This receptor was identified in a middle-aged woman with Graves' ophthalmopathy. In DNA, the CDR3 is TGTGCCAGCAGTGTTCGTGGGAGGCTCAACAATGAGCAGTTCTTC. Its protein product is CASSVRGRLNNEQFF.